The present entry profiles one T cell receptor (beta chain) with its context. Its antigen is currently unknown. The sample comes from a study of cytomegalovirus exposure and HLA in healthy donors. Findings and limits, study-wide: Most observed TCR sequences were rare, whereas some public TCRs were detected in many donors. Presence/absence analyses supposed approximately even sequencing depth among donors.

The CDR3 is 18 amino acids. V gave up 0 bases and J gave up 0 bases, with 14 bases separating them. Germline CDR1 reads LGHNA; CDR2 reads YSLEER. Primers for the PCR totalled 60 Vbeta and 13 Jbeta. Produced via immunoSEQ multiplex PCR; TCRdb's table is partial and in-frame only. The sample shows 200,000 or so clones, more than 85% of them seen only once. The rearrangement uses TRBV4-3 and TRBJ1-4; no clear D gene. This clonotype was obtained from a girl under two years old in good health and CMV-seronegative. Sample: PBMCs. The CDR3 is CASSQDPGELATNEKLFF. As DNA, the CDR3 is TGCGCCAGCAGCCAAGATCCGGGTGAGCTAGCAACTAATGAAAAACTGTTTTTT.